Listed below are T cell receptor beta chains from one sample, sequenced in a study of cytotoxic CD8 clonotypes in ibrutinib-treated CLL. Some clones are missing from TCRdb's copy, which holds only in-frame ones; the method was immunoSEQ multiplex PCR. The sample includes 150,000 or so clones, more than 75% seen only once; the top ten take roughly 7.6%. This specimen was PBMCs, taken after 36 months of ibrutinib treatment. Receptors originate from a human donor with chronic lymphocytic leukemia. The CDR3 runs from the conserved cysteine through the conserved F or W. The D gene is left open where the match is weak. A row's size may be missing; if present it is once, few, many or a size class.

DNA	CDR3	V	J	size	D
TGTGCCAGCAGCATTGAGGGGACTGAAGCTTTCTTT	CASSIEGTEAFF	TRBV27	TRBJ1-1	-	-
TGTGCCAGCAGCTTAAGTAGTTCGCCAGATACGCAGTATTTT	CASSLSSSPDTQYF	TRBV13	TRBJ2-3	-	-
TGCGCCAGCAGCCCCCCGGCGGGAGAGGGGACAGATACGCAGTATTTT	CASSPPAGEGTDTQYF	TRBV5-1	TRBJ2-3	-	TRBD2
TGTGCCAGCAGCTTATGGGGGGGATTCGCAACTAATGAAAAACTGTTTTTT	CASSLWGGFATNEKLFF	TRBV7-6	TRBJ1-4	-	-
TGTGCCAGCAGTTTAAACGTCTTTAGAGAGCAGTACTTC	CASSLNVFREQYF	TRBV28	TRBJ2-7	-	-
TGTGCCAGCAGTCCAACTGACACGAGCTCCTACAATGAGCAGTTCTTC	CASSPTDTSSYNEQFF	TRBV6-4	TRBJ2-1	few	-
TGCGCCAGCAGCCCAAGATTACGGGAGTATAGCAATCAGCCCCAGCATTTT	CASSPRLREYSNQPQHF	TRBV4-1	TRBJ1-5	-	-
TGCGCCAGCAGAGGGACAGGGCTAAACACTGAAGCTTTCTTT	CASRGTGLNTEAFF	TRBV10-2	TRBJ1-1	-	TRBD1
TGTGCCAGCAGCCCGGGGGGTTCGGCCACCGGGGAGCTGTTTTTT	CASSPGGSATGELFF	TRBV7-8	TRBJ2-2	-	TRBD2
TGTGCCAGCAGCTTGGAGGGGGGCTCATATAATTCACCCCTCCACTTT	CASSLEGGSYNSPLHF	TRBV7-9	TRBJ1-6	-	-
TGTGCCAGCAGCCCCCAAGGACTAGCGGACTACAATGAGCAGTTCTTC	CASSPQGLADYNEQFF	TRBV13	TRBJ2-1	-	TRBD2
TGTGCCAGCAGCTTAAATATAAATCAGCCCCAGCATTTT	CASSLNINQPQHF	TRBV7-3	TRBJ1-5	-	-
TGTGCCAGCAGTACAAGGACGGGCCGCTCTGGAAACACCATATATTTT	CASSTRTGRSGNTIYF	TRBV28	TRBJ1-3	-	-
TGTGCCACCAGCTGGGGACAGGGGTACAATCAGCCCCAGCATTTT	CATSWGQGYNQPQHF	TRBV15	TRBJ1-5	-	TRBD1
TGTGCCAGCAGCACTGGGCTAGCCGGAGAGACCCAGTACTTC	CASSTGLAGETQYF	TRBV5-4	TRBJ2-5	-	-
TGTGCCAGCTCTCAGGGGCAGACCGCGATCTTGGGCTTC	CASSQGQTAILGF	TRBV18	TRBJ2-4	-	-
TGTGCCAGCAGCTTCTCGGGGGGGAACGCGAACGAGCAGTACTTC	CASSFSGGNANEQYF	TRBV5-6	TRBJ2-7	-	TRBD2
TGCGCCAGCAGCCAACCCAGACAGGGTGGCTATGGCTACACCTTC	CASSQPRQGGYGYTF	TRBV4-1	TRBJ1-2	-	TRBD1
TGTGCCAGCAGTGTACAGGGAACCAGCAATCAGCCCCAGCATTTT	CASSVQGTSNQPQHF	TRBV2	TRBJ1-5	-	-
TGTGCCACCTCCTCGGGGACCACTGAAGCTTTCTTT	CATSSGTTEAFF	TRBV6-5	TRBJ1-1	-	-
TGTGCCATCAGTGGGACAGCTAACTATGGCTACACCTTC	CAISGTANYGYTF	TRBV10-3	TRBJ1-2	-	-
TGTGCCAGCAGCCTCAGGACTAGCGGAACCTACGAGCAGTACTTC	CASSLRTSGTYEQYF	TRBV5-4	TRBJ2-7	-	TRBD2
TGCGCCAGCAGCTTGGAGGTTAGCGGCGGCACAGATACGCAGTATTTT	CASSLEVSGGTDTQYF	TRBV5-1	TRBJ2-3	-	-
TGTGCCAGTACCGAATTTGTTGGGGGGAAGGTCAATGAGCAGTTCTTC	CASTEFVGGKVNEQFF	TRBV19	TRBJ2-1	-	-
TGTGCCAGTAGCGGACAGGGTTTAGAGACCCAGTACTTC	CASSGQGLETQYF	TRBV19	TRBJ2-5	-	TRBD1
TGTGCCAGCTCACCATCTATTCTTCAGAGGGGGCGGCATGAGCAGTTCTTC	CASSPSILQRGRHEQFF	TRBV18	TRBJ2-1	-	TRBD1
TGTGCCAGCAGTTCTGGGTCCGCTAATGAGCAGTTCTTC	CASSSGSANEQFF	TRBV6-5	TRBJ2-1	-	-
TGTGCTAGTGGCCGAGGCCAGGGGGTTCCCTACGAGCAGTACTTC	CASGRGQGVPYEQYF	TRBV12-5	TRBJ2-7	once	TRBD1
TGTGCCAGCACCTCGGACATGGGAAACACCATATATTTT	CASTSDMGNTIYF	TRBV28	TRBJ1-3	-	-
TGCAGTGCTAGAAGCCCTGAAGCTTTCTTT	CSARSPEAFF	TRBV20-1	TRBJ1-1	-	-
TGTGCCAGCAGTTTGTCGGGGGGCAAGCAGTATTTT	CASSLSGGKQYF	TRBV28	TRBJ2-3	-	-
TGCGCCAGCAGCCAACAGTGGCGGGGGCGAGGAGAGACCCAGTACTTC	CASSQQWRGRGETQYF	TRBV4-1	TRBJ2-5	-	-
TGTGCCAGCAGTTCCGGGCCAGCGGGTCAGCCCCAGCATTTT	CASSSGPAGQPQHF	TRBV5-6	TRBJ1-5	-	-
TGTGCCAGCAGTTACTCCGGGTCACTGGGGCAGCCCCAGCATTTT	CASSYSGSLGQPQHF	TRBV6-5	TRBJ1-5	-	-
TGTGCCAGTAGTATGACGTCTGGCCCGTCATGGGCTAGCAATCAGCCCCAGCATTTT	CASSMTSGPSWASNQPQHF	TRBV19	TRBJ1-5	-	-
TGCGCCAGCAGCTTGGTAGCAGGGCTCCCTGGGGCCAACGTCCTGACTTTC	CASSLVAGLPGANVLTF	TRBV5-1	TRBJ2-6	-	-
TGTGCCAGCAGTTACTCTCAGGGCTATGGCTACACCTTC	CASSYSQGYGYTF	TRBV6-5	TRBJ1-2	-	-
TGTGCCAGCAGGATGGGGGGAGACACTGAAGCTTTCTTT	CASRMGGDTEAFF	TRBV2	TRBJ1-1	-	-
TGTGCCAGCATCAGGACAGGGGGAAACACCATATATTTT	CASIRTGGNTIYF	TRBV6-6	TRBJ1-3	once	TRBD1
TGTGCCAGCAGCTTAGTTTCAGCTGACTATGGCTACACCTTC	CASSLVSADYGYTF	TRBV7-8	TRBJ1-2	-	-
TGCGCCAGCAGCTTGGTTACTAGCGCGAACTCCTACAATGAGCAGTTCTTC	CASSLVTSANSYNEQFF	TRBV5-1	TRBJ2-1	-	TRBD2
TGTGCCACCAGCAAAGGACAGACCTCTGGAAACACCATATATTTT	CATSKGQTSGNTIYF	TRBV15	TRBJ1-3	-	-
TGTGCCATCAGTGAGAGCCGACACAATAATTCACCCCTCCACTTT	CAISESRHNNSPLHF	TRBV10-3	TRBJ1-6	-	-